This T cell receptor beta chain is drawn from a study of blood T cell repertoires in COVID-19 (dated by TCRdb to 2019 to 2021). Turning to the overall study: Samples from collaborators originated in the United States, Italy and Spain and spanned both the acute and convalescent phases of COVID-19. The prospective study material was composed of cDNA or gDNA derived from T cells, B-cell-depleted T cells, or PBMCs. Subjects who had been exposed to COVID-19, were actively infected with it, or had recovered from it provided the deeply sampled blood TCRbeta repertoires that made up the dataset. The repertoires were made available in a free public database intended to serve as a resource for research on the immune response to SARS-CoV-2. The samples were drawn from the first 160 participants of the ongoing ImmuneRACE study and from over 950 subjects provided by 6 global collaborators. A de-identified subject ID, COVID-19 status, age in years and sex were almost always included in the sample metadata. Where available, HLA class I and class II types were taken from metadata supplied by the sample provider and were not determined by assay-based typing.

From the cysteine up to the phenylalanine, the CDR3 has a length of 15 residues. Kept here is only the CDR3 DNA, which spans 45 bases and is read in frame from base 1. V is pared back by 0 bases and J by 0 bases, with 11 bases lying between the germline termini. The germline V gene (reference sequence) supplies CDR1 GTSNPN and CDR2 SVGIG. With respect to this clone: Its antigen remains undetermined. Base qualities are not recorded, but no much larger clone differs from it by a single base.

What the research found in general, with its limitations: How much clinical and demographic metadata was included differed by source and by participant, and the metadata was provided uncurated.

At one collaborating source in Seattle, patients were enrolled during active infection and were followed longitudinally through the course of disease. Whole blood was collected in K2EDTA tubes by collaborating institutions according to the institutions' own protocols. For TCRbeta analysis, collaborator samples were shipped as frozen whole blood, as isolated PBMCs, or as DNA extracted from either sample type. TCRbeta CDR3 regions were amplified from genomic DNA by means of the immunoSEQ Assay, a bias-controlled multiplex PCR. The published analysis was carried out like this. The number of nucleated cells in each sample was estimated from the amplification of reference gene primers within the assay. To quantify the absolute abundance of each unique TCRbeta CDR3 rearrangement, sequence reads were collapsed and filtered. Productive Simpson clonality was computed per sample as the square root of Simpson's diversity index over productive rearrangements. TCRdb provides this immuneACCESS table in a form limited to in-frame rearrangements. Some clones are lacking; in checked studies, under half of them reflect an unresolved V gene, and why the rest are absent is not known. That table gives V, J and clone size, and the DNA gave D and trimming. This sample is represented by about 340,000 clones; around nine tenths of them were singletons. The ten top clones hold about 7.3% of the sample.

This receptor chain uses TRBV30 and TRBJ1-2, with the D segment identity uncertain. Sequences were obtained from peripheral blood. The receptor was derived from a woman in her 70s with COVID-19, enrolled during active disease. Here the CDR3 is given as CAWSVEEAPNYGYTF. The DNA sequence reads TGTGCCTGGAGTGTAGAGGAGGCTCCTAACTATGGCTACACCTTC. The full variable domain, completed from the reference TRBV30 and TRBJ1-2 proteins outside the CDR3, reads SQTIHQWPATLVQPVGSPLSLECTVEGTSNPNLYWYRQAAGRGLQLLFYSVGIGQISSEVPQNLSASRPQDRQFILSSKKLLLSDSGFYLCAWSVEEAPNYGYTFGSGTRLTVV.